The 18 T cell receptor beta chains reported below all come from one sample, sequenced in a study of monozygotic twins with inflammatory bowel disease. Reanalyzing the 5' RACE reads, TCRdb keeps one entry per CDR3 protein, without DNA. The sample totals a few hundred thousand distinct CDR3 sequences. Sequenced sample: blood. The receptors come from a human donor with ulcerative colitis or Crohn's disease, or a healthy co-twin of an affected twin (not recorded which).

V and J are TRBV7-2 and TRBJ2-3. Germline CDR1 is SGHTA and CDR2 is FQGNSA. This CDR3 is built from 16 residues. CDR3 in amino acids: CASSLALTLRTDTQYF.

The V call is TRBV9, the J call TRBJ1-1; TCRdb's D call of TRBD1 is untestable without DNA. This CDR3 region has 15 residues. Germline-derived CDR1 and CDR2 are SGDLS and YYNGEE. CDR3 loop: CASSVELQGWAEAFF.

This chain connects TRBV12-5 to TRBJ2-3. The CDR3 runs to 16 residues. Germline V CDR1 and CDR2: LGHNT, FRNRAP. The CDR3 spells CASGLGITTNTDTQYF. Full variable domain (outside the CDR3, taken from reference TRBV12-5 and TRBJ2-3): DARVTQTPRHKVTEMGQEVTMRCQPILGHNTVFWYRQTMMQGLELLAYFRNRAPLDDSGMPKDRFSAEMPDATLATLKIQPSEPRDSAVYFCASGLGITTNTDTQYFGPGTRLTVL.

This chain connects TRBV7-9 to TRBJ1-5; lacking DNA, the TRBD1 call made by TCRdb goes unchecked. This CDR3 has 13 residues. Germline CDR1 SEHNR, CDR2 FQNEAQ (reference sequence). CDR3 amino acids: CASSERGDQPQHF.

This chain uses TRBV10-3 with TRBJ1-1; TCRdb designates TRBD1, a call that cannot be tested without DNA. Germline V lookup: CDR1 ENHRY, CDR2 SYGVKD. This CDR3 region has 13 residues. CDR3 protein: CATAQGQNTEAFF.

The V gene is TRBV7-9, the J gene TRBJ1-1. The germline CDR1 and CDR2 sequences are SEHNR and FQNEAQ (reference sequence). The CDR3 has 12 residues. CDR3 sequence: CASSLRATEAFF.

The V and J genes are TRBV20-1 and TRBJ2-7; the D gene TCRdb calls, TRBD2, cannot be checked with no DNA. The length of the CDR3 is 16 residues. Germline-derived CDR1 and CDR2 are DFQATT and SNEGSKA (reference sequence). CDR3: CSARSPLAGGGYEQYF.

The chain is built from TRBV5-1 and TRBJ2-4; TCRdb designates TRBD2, a call that cannot be tested without DNA. The CDR3 has 17 residues. Germline loops: CDR1 SGHRS, CDR2 YFSETQ. The CDR3 here is CASSWGDGRAAKNIQYF.

The chain carries TRBV7-2 and TRBJ2-1; absent DNA, TCRdb's TRBD2 call cannot be checked. Germline V CDR1 and CDR2: SGHTA, FQGNSA. The CDR3 has 16 residues. The CDR3 loop reads CASSSSWTSGAWEQFF.

The chain is built from TRBV5-1 and TRBJ2-5; TCRdb designates TRBD2, a call that cannot be tested without DNA. Germline V gives CDR1 SGHRS, CDR2 YFSETQ. The CDR3 is made up of 14 amino acids. This chain's CDR3 is CASRPHLSGETQYF. The variable domain in full, with the rest retrieved from reference TRBV5-1 and TRBJ2-5, is KAGVTQTPRYLIKTRGQQVTLSCSPISGHRSVSWYQQTPGQGLQFLFEYFSETQRNKGNFPGRFSGRQFSNSRSEMNVSTLELGDSALYLCASRPHLSGETQYFGPGTRLLVL.

The chain is built from TRBV27 and TRBJ1-2. CDR3 length equals 15 residues. Germline CDR1 and CDR2: MNHEY and SMNVEV (reference sequence). CDR3 amino acids: CASSPFTGTGYGYTF.

This rearrangement joins TRBV5-1 to TRBJ2-1; the D call from TCRdb, TRBD1, cannot be confirmed without DNA. Germline-derived CDR1 and CDR2 are SGHRS and YFSETQ. This CDR3 contains 13 residues. CDR3 sequence: CASFYGAGGEQFF. Together with reference TRBV5-1 and TRBJ2-1, the CDR3 gives the full variable domain: KAGVTQTPRYLIKTRGQQVTLSCSPISGHRSVSWYQQTPGQGLQFLFEYFSETQRNKGNFPGRFSGRQFSNSRSEMNVSTLELGDSALYLCASFYGAGGEQFFGPGTRLTVL.

The gene calls are TRBV6-1 and TRBJ2-1; there is no DNA to check the TCRdb D call of TRBD2. The CDR3 contains 15 residues. Germline values: CDR1 MNHNS, CDR2 SASEGT. The CDR3 spells CASSELGTINNEQFF.

V is TRBV5-1 and J is TRBJ1-5; TCRdb selects TRBD1, and the lack of DNA leaves this call unchecked. This CDR3 region has 15 residues. Germline assignment: CDR1 SGHRS and CDR2 YFSETQ. The CDR3 is CASSPGTGPYQPQHF.

The chain couples TRBV7-2 to TRBJ2-1; with no DNA, the TCRdb D assignment of TRBD1 cannot be verified. The CDR3 is 14 amino acids. Germline V gives CDR1 SGHTA, CDR2 FQGNSA. CDR3: CASSLRGVYNEQFF.

This chain's CDR3 is CAITRDGSTDTQYF. This chain joins TRBV10-3 and TRBJ2-3; TCRdb calls TRBD1, which cannot be checked without DNA. The CDR3 runs 14 residues. The germline gives CDR1 ENHRY, CDR2 SYGVKD.

The chain carries TRBV5-6 and TRBJ2-2; TCRdb calls TRBD1, which cannot be checked without DNA. CDR1 is SGHDT, CDR2 YYEEEE, per germline. The CDR3 contains 15 residues. The CDR3: CASSQMTENTGELFF.

The genes are TRBV28 and TRBJ2-1; TCRdb selects TRBD1, and the lack of DNA leaves this call unchecked. CDR1 and CDR2 from the germline V gene are MDHEN and SYDVKM. The CDR3 has 13 amino acids. CDR3 sequence reads: CASSPGGGNEQFF. The complete variable domain, with remaining parts taken from reference TRBV28 and TRBJ2-1, reads DVKVTQSSRYLVKRTGEKVFLECVQDMDHENMFWYRQDPGLGLRLIYFSYDVKMKEKGDIPEGYSVSREKKERFSLILESASTNQTSMYLCASSPGGGNEQFFGPGTRLTVL.